The 18 T cell receptor beta chains given below trace back to one sample, sequenced in a study of early T cells in non-severe SARS-CoV-2 infection. MiXCR was run by TCRdb on the 5' RACE reads, yielding one entry per CDR3 protein. The sample consists of about 70,000 distinct CDR3 sequences, around 4.2% of them appearing once. This sample comprised whole blood, obtained at baseline. These receptors were taken from an adult who was a healthcare worker with PCR-confirmed SARS-CoV-2 infection or an uninfected control (not recorded which). The donor label of this sample is uncertain.

This clonotype has a count of ten or more. This rearrangement joins TRBV6-5 to TRBJ2-5, with 12 bases that match TRBD2. This CDR3 is built from 14 residues. With 6 bases clipped from V and 5 bases from J, the junction kept 4 bases outside the gene matches. Germline V lookup: CDR1 MNHEY, CDR2 SVGAGI. The CDR3 is CASSGLAGRETQYF. The CDR3 DNA is TGTGCCAGCAGCGGACTAGCGGGGAGGGAGACCCAGTACTTC.

This clonotype was recorded at least ten times. The rearrangement joins TRBV28 to TRBJ1-3; possible D gene TRBD1, 5 bases. Trimming took off 6 bases at V and 2 bases at J, with 17 bases between the two ends. The CDR3 is 16 residues long. Germline CDR1 and CDR2: MDHEN and SYDVKM. The CDR3 sequence: CASSLSLGTAGNTIYF. The CDR3 DNA reads as TGTGCCAGCAGCCTCTCACTCGGGACGGCTGGAAACACCATATATTTT.

J is TRBJ2-7 and V is TRBV6-2 or TRBV6-3; a possible D gene is TRBD1 (5 bases). The V gene's germline CDR1 is MNHEY and CDR2 SVGEGT. V was clipped by 2 bases and J by 1 base, with 12 bases between them. The CDR3 loop spans 15 amino acids. The CDR3 protein is CASSYEGRASYEQYF. The CDR3 DNA is TGTGCCAGCAGTTACGAAGGCAGGGCATCCTACGAGCAGTACTTC.

The chain joins TRBV7-9 to TRBJ1-1; the match to TRBD1 covers 7 bases. The CDR3 runs to 15 residues. Per the germline V gene, CDR1 is SEHNR and CDR2 is FQNEAQ (reference sequence). Germline trimming cut 5 bases from V and 4 bases from J; bases unmatched to any gene: 10. For the CDR3, the DNA is TGTGCCAGCAGCCCCCGGGGGACAGACACCACTGAAGCTTTCTTT. Protein: CASSPRGTDTTEAFF.

This clonotype was observed many times. The rearrangement uses TRBV6-1 and TRBJ2-1; 11 bases line up with TRBD2. CDR1 MNHNS and CDR2 SASEGT come from the germline V gene. The CDR3 runs 15 residues. The V gene end was trimmed by 7 bases and the J gene end by 0 bases; junction bases not matched to a gene: 2. CDR3 amino acids: CASNLAGGSYNEQFF. CDR3 DNA: TGTGCCAGCAATCTAGCGGGGGGCTCCTACAATGAGCAGTTCTTC.

The rearrangement links TRBV7-2 to TRBJ2-5, with TRBD2 matching over 11 bases. The CDR3 covers 16 residues. J lost 1 base, V lost 5 bases, and 6 bases had no gene match. Germline-derived CDR1 and CDR2 are SGHTA and FQGNSA. As DNA, the CDR3 is TGTGCCAGCAGCATTACTAGCGGGGGCCTCCAAGAGACCCAGTACTTC. Its translation: CASSITSGGLQETQYF.

This clonotype was observed a handful of times. The genes are TRBV6-6 and TRBJ1-5; 9 bases fit TRBD1. Germline CDR1 is MNHNY and CDR2 is SVGAGI (reference sequence). The J segment lost 3 bases and the V segment lost 5 bases, leaving 11 bases of the junction unmatched. The CDR3 is made up of 17 amino acids. The CDR3 nucleotides read TGTGCCAGCAGTCGCTTTCCTGGACAGGGGTCCAATCAGCCCCAGCATTTT. Translation gives CASSRFPGQGSNQPQHF.

J is TRBJ1-5 and V is TRBV12-3 or TRBV12-4; TRBD1 might be the D (6 bases). The V end was cut by 4 bases, the J end by 2 bases, with 18 bases between. The CDR3 sequence is 17 residues long. CDR3: CASSSLSGGMGNQPQHF. CDR3 sequence (DNA): TGTGCCAGCAGTTCACTTTCGGGGGGCATGGGCAATCAGCCCCAGCATTTT.

This clonotype was counted many times. The J gene is TRBJ1-2, the V gene TRBV20-1; 7 nucleotides line up with TRBD1. This CDR3 spans 13 amino acids. Germline CDR1 and CDR2: DFQATT and SNEGSKA (reference sequence). Trimming cost V 6 bases and J 4 bases; bases outside gene matches: 8. The CDR3 bases are TGCAGTGCCAGGACAGGCGGCTCCTATGGCTACACCTTC. Residues: CSARTGGSYGYTF.

CDR3 sequence (DNA): TGTGCCAGCAGTTTCAGGGAAGGAGAGACCCAGTACTTC. Its protein is CASSFREGETQYF. The genes are TRBV12-3 or TRBV12-4 and TRBJ2-5; maybe TRBD1 (5 bases). Between the trimmed V and J ends, which lost 3 bases and 4 bases, there was a span of 9 bases. This CDR3 comprises 13 residues.

On this clonotype: One base away lies a much larger clone, so this may be a sequencing read error. V usage is TRBV20-1 and J usage is TRBJ1-3, with D unresolved. Trimming removed 1 base from V and 6 bases from J, with 19 bases in between. The CDR3 totals 16 residues. Germline V gene sequence: CDR1 DFQATT, CDR2 SNEGSKA (reference sequence). CDR3 sequence (DNA): TGCAGTGCTAGAGCGCGGAATCCATCCACTGAAAACACCATATATTTT. Its protein product is CSARARNPSTENTIYF.

Here the CDR3 DNA reads TGTGCCAGCAGCTATCGGACATTGAGGGATTCACCCCTCCACTTT. Translation gives CASSYRTLRDSPLHF. This chain joins TRBV7-2 and TRBJ1-6; D possibly corresponds to TRBD1 (5 bases). Deletions cut 4 bases from V and 8 bases from J, with 15 bases between. This CDR3 region has 15 residues. Germline V gene sequence: CDR1 SGHTA, CDR2 FQGNSA. Variable domain in full (rest from reference TRBV7-2 and TRBJ1-6): GAGVSQSPSNKVTEKGKDVELRCDPISGHTALYWYRQSLGQGLEFLIYFQGNSAPDKSGLPSDRFSAERTGGSVSTLTIQRTQQEDSAVYLCASSYRTLRDSPLHFGNGTRLTVT.

The chain combines TRBV7-9 with TRBJ2-2; D not certain. The CDR3 has 13 amino acids. Looked up from germline, CDR1 is SEHNR and CDR2 is FQNEAQ (reference sequence). V was clipped by 5 bases and J by 6 bases, with 10 bases between them. In nucleotides, the CDR3 is TGTGCCAGCAGCGTAACTGTGGCCGGGGAGCTGTTTTTT. Amino acids: CASSVTVAGELFF.

There are a few counts of this clonotype. This chain links TRBV11-2 with TRBJ1-5; D is unclear. From germline, CDR1 is SGHAT and CDR2 FQNNGV. The CDR3 has 13 residues. The V end was cut by 5 bases, the J end by 4 bases, with 9 bases between. The CDR3 is CASSPLPNQPQHF. CDR3 nucleotides: TGTGCCAGCAGCCCTCTTCCAAATCAGCCCCAGCATTTT.

The table lists this clonotype with many counts. V gene TRBV29-1 combines with J gene TRBJ2-3; D gene ambiguous. Trimming cost V 5 bases and J 1 base, with 1 base left between them. CDR1 is SQVTM, CDR2 ANQGSEA, per germline. The CDR3 is 10 residues long. For the CDR3, the DNA is TGCAGCGTTCGCACAGATACGCAGTATTTT. This encodes CSVRTDTQYF.

This clonotype was counted ten times or more. The chain recombines TRBV7-2 with TRBJ2-5; D remains ambiguous. The V gene lost 4 bases and the J gene lost 2 bases, with 14 bases spanning the gap. Germline CDR1 and CDR2: SGHTA and FQGNSA. The CDR3 contains 15 residues. Here the CDR3 reads CASSSSGSLQETQYF. CDR3 nucleotides: TGTGCCAGCAGCTCCTCGGGCTCCTTACAAGAGACCCAGTACTTC.

Concerning this clonotype: This may be a read error, as it is one base from a much larger clone. The chain carries TRBV6-5 and TRBJ1-6; 8 nucleotides line up with TRBD1. CDR1 MNHEY and CDR2 SVGAGI come from the germline V gene. The CDR3 is made up of 15 amino acids. CDR3 loop: CVSSIDRGVNSPLHF. The CDR3 nucleotides are TGTGTCAGCAGCATCGACAGGGGTGTCAATTCACCCCTCCACTTT.

The rearrangement uses TRBV29-1 and TRBJ2-5; 7 bases match TRBD1. The germline V gene has CDR1 SQVTM and CDR2 ANQGSEA. V gave up 3 bases and J gave up 3 bases; unmatched junction bases: 1. The CDR3 sequence is 12 residues long. The CDR3 coding sequence is TGCAGCGTTGAGGGGACAGAAGAGACCCAGTACTTC. This encodes CSVEGTEETQYF. Looking up the rest from reference TRBV29-1 and TRBJ2-5 gives the full variable domain: SAVISQKPSRDICQRGTSLTIQCQVDSQVTMMFWYRQQPGQSLTLIATANQGSEATYESGFVIDKFPISRPNLTFSTLTVSNMSPEDSSIYLCSVEGTEETQYFGPGTRLLVL.